The 24 T cell receptor beta chains below all came from one sample that was sequenced in a study of blood T cell repertoires in COVID-19. TCRdb keeps only in-frame clones here, not all; method: immunoSEQ multiplex PCR. This sample carries tens of thousands of clones, more than 80% of them seen once, and the ten largest clones take 1.3%. The sequenced material came from peripheral blood. The receptors originated from a woman of 80 years or more with acute or convalescent COVID-19.

The J gene is TRBJ1-1, the V gene TRBV29-1; 9 bases are shared with TRBD1. The CDR3 has 14 residues. J was trimmed by 3 bases and V by 5 bases; bases with no gene match: 7. Germline V gene sequence: CDR1 SQVTM, CDR2 ANQGSEA. DNA for the CDR3: TGCAGCGTTATACAGGGGGCGGCGGACACTGAAGCTTTCTTT. It encodes CSVIQGAADTEAFF.

This clone has a single count. V usage is TRBV6-6 and J usage is TRBJ1-4, with 8 bases fitting TRBD1. The CDR3 extends over 14 amino acids. The J segment lost 7 bases and the V segment lost 7 bases, leaving 8 bases of the junction unmatched. Germline CDR1 MNHNY, CDR2 SVGAGI (reference sequence). The CDR3 sequence: CASTLGQEGEKLFF. The CDR3 nucleotides read TGTGCCAGCACCCTGGGACAGGAGGGTGAAAAACTGTTTTTT.

This chain uses TRBV30 with TRBJ1-5; 7 bases line up with TRBD1. CDR1 and CDR2 (germline): GTSNPN, SVGIG (reference sequence). V dropped 5 bases and J dropped 2; count of bases not matched to a gene: 3. The CDR3 runs to 13 residues. DNA of the CDR3: TGTGCCTGGGGGGGGACAGGCAATCAGCCCCAGCATTTT. It encodes CAWGGTGNQPQHF. The full variable domain, with the rest looked up from reference TRBV30 and TRBJ1-5, is SQTIHQWPATLVQPVGSPLSLECTVEGTSNPNLYWYRQAAGRGLQLLFYSVGIGQISSEVPQNLSASRPQDRQFILSSKKLLLSDSGFYLCAWGGTGNQPQHFGDGTRLSIL.

The genes are TRBV5-1 and TRBJ2-7, with a possible D match to TRBD1 (7 bases). CDR1 is SGHRS and CDR2 is YFSETQ in the germline V gene. V was clipped by 2 bases and J by 5 bases, with 14 bases between them. The CDR3 runs 14 residues. DNA for the CDR3: TGCGCCAGCAGCTTCCGACAGGGCGGGAACGAGCAGTACTTC. Its protein is CASSFRQGGNEQYF.

The chain employs TRBV30 and TRBJ2-3; D is unresolved. Germline CDR1 and CDR2: GTSNPN and SVGIG (reference sequence). The ends were cut back, 0 bases at V and 3 bases at J, with 7 bases in the middle. This CDR3 has 13 amino acids. This chain's CDR3 is CAWSVVATDTQYF. Written as DNA, the CDR3 is TGTGCCTGGAGTGTAGTAGCAACAGATACGCAGTATTTT.

This rearrangement joins TRBV24-1 to TRBJ2-7, with D perhaps matching TRBD2 (5 bases). The CDR3 runs to 13 residues. Germline V gives CDR1 KGHDR, CDR2 SFDVKD. Trimming took off 4 bases at V and 4 bases at J, with 10 bases between the two ends. For the CDR3, the DNA is TGTGCCACCAGTGAGGGAGCGAAATACGAGCAGTACTTC. This encodes CATSEGAKYEQYF.

This clone was observed a few times. The V call is TRBV30, the J call TRBJ2-1, with D perhaps TRBD1 (5 bases). Trimming shortened V by 5 bases and J by 2 bases, and 10 bases separated the two germline ends. CDR3 length: 13 residues. Germline V gene sequence: CDR1 GTSNPN, CDR2 SVGIG (reference sequence). The DNA of the CDR3 is TGTGCCTGGGGGGCTGGCACCTACAATGAGCAGTTCTTC. Amino acids: CAWGAGTYNEQFF.

The chain links TRBV7-3 to TRBJ2-1; D may be TRBD1 (6 bases). V was cut by 2 bases and J by 1 base, with 9 bases left in between. The germline V gene encodes CDR1 SGHTA and CDR2 FQGTGA. The CDR3 is 15 residues long. The CDR3 region has the DNA TGTGCCAGCAGCTTAGACAGGCGATCCTACAATGAGCAGTTCTTC. Encoded protein: CASSLDRRSYNEQFF.

The V and J genes are TRBV18 and TRBJ2-7, with unresolved D. The CDR3 loop spans 14 amino acids. The V gene lost 6 bases and the J gene lost 0 bases, with 12 bases spanning the gap. Germline values: CDR1 KGHSH, CDR2 LQKENI. The CDR3 DNA reads as TGTGCCAGCTCCGTTGCCGGTTCCTCCTACGAGCAGTACTTC. Translated: CASSVAGSSYEQYF. Filled out from reference TRBV18 and TRBJ2-7, the complete variable domain reads NAGVMQNPRHLVRRRGQEARLRCSPMKGHSHVYWYRQLPEEGLKFMVYLQKENIIDESGMPKERFSAEFPKEGPSILRIQQVVRGDSAAYFCASSVAGSSYEQYFGPGTRLTVT.

This clone is a singleton in its sample. The chain has TRBV5-1 and TRBJ2-2, with 9 bases matching TRBD1. Looked up from germline, CDR1 is SGHRS and CDR2 is YFSETQ. The CDR3 is 15 residues long. With 4 bases clipped from V and 5 bases from J, the junction kept 6 bases outside the gene matches. CDR3 region: CASSVGTGRTGELFF. Written as DNA, the CDR3 is TGCGCCAGCAGCGTTGGGACAGGGCGAACCGGGGAGCTGTTTTTT.

This clone was recorded once. The rearrangement uses TRBV18 and TRBJ2-2; D may be TRBD1 (5 bases). Between the trimmed V and J ends, which lost 4 bases and 0 bases, there was a span of 9 bases. Germline V gene sequence: CDR1 KGHSH, CDR2 LQKENI. CDR3 length equals 15 residues. In DNA form, the CDR3 reads TGTGCCAGCTCACTTCAGGGTACGAACACCGGGGAGCTGTTTTTT. It specifies CASSLQGTNTGELFF.

The chain joins TRBV5-4 to TRBJ2-7; D may be TRBD2 (5 bases). This CDR3 contains 16 residues. Trimming pared 0 bases from V and 4 bases from J, leaving 17 bases between. Germline V lookup: CDR1 SGHNT, CDR2 YYREEE (reference sequence). CDR3 amino acids: CASSLDLSVAFYEQYF. The CDR3, as DNA: TGTGCCAGCAGCTTGGACCTCTCGGTAGCGTTTTACGAGCAGTACTTC.

The chain has TRBV28 and TRBJ2-6; D not certain. V lost 3 bases and J 5 bases, leaving 14 bases between the germline ends. The CDR3 loop spans 16 amino acids. Germline values: CDR1 MDHEN, CDR2 SYDVKM. The CDR3 reads CASSFGSFARANVLTF. CDR3 DNA: TGTGCCAGCAGTTTCGGGTCCTTCGCTCGGGCCAACGTCCTGACTTTC.

The sample holds one count of this clone. The chain carries TRBV2 and TRBJ1-5; 8 nucleotides agree with TRBD1. Germline CDR1 is SNHLY and CDR2 is FYNNEI. The length of the CDR3 is 15 residues. V was pared by 6 bases and J by 4 bases, with 8 bases of the junction left unmatched. The CDR3 DNA is TGTGCCAGCAGCCAAGGGGACAGGACAAATCAGCCCCAGCATTTT. Translation: CASSQGDRTNQPQHF.

V gene TRBV28 combines with J gene TRBJ2-1; 16 nucleotides align to TRBD2. The CDR3 covers 17 residues. With 6 bases clipped from V and 9 bases from J, the junction kept 11 bases outside the gene matches. Per the germline V gene, CDR1 is MDHEN and CDR2 is SYDVKM. For the CDR3, the DNA is TGTGCCAGCAGCCCGGGACTAGCGGGAGGGCCGTTTGGTGAGCAGTTCTTC. Amino acids: CASSPGLAGGPFGEQFF. The full variable domain, in which reference TRBV28 and TRBJ2-1 provide the parts outside the CDR3, is DVKVTQSSRYLVKRTGEKVFLECVQDMDHENMFWYRQDPGLGLRLIYFSYDVKMKEKGDIPEGYSVSREKKERFSLILESASTNQTSMYLCASSPGLAGGPFGEQFFGPGTRLTVL.

J is TRBJ2-7 and V is TRBV5-5; TRBD1 aligns across 11 bases. Germline lookup yields CDR1 SGHKS and CDR2 YYEKEE (reference sequence). The CDR3 is made up of 15 amino acids. V shed 4 bases and J 2 bases; nucleotides not matched to a gene: 5. CDR3 nucleotides: TGTGCCAGCAGCGGTTGGGACAGGGGGACCTACGAGCAGTACTTC. Protein sequence: CASSGWDRGTYEQYF.

V usage is TRBV28 and J usage is TRBJ2-5; D may be TRBD2 (6 bases). The CDR3 extends over 16 amino acids. Germline V gene sequence: CDR1 MDHEN, CDR2 SYDVKM. The V end was cut by 3 bases, the J end by 1 base, with 15 bases between. The CDR3 region is CASSFGSGPPQETQYF. CDR3 nucleotide sequence: TGTGCCAGCAGTTTCGGGAGCGGCCCACCCCAAGAGACCCAGTACTTC.

The rearrangement uses TRBV5-1 and TRBJ2-5, with D possibly being TRBD1 (6 bases). Germline assignment: CDR1 SGHRS and CDR2 YFSETQ. The CDR3 covers 14 residues. V lost 4 bases, J lost 4 bases, and 14 bases lay in between. The CDR3 is CASSREQGRETQYF. Here the CDR3 DNA reads TGCGCCAGCAGCAGGGAACAGGGCAGAGAGACCCAGTACTTC.

The chain carries TRBV6-2 or TRBV6-3 and TRBJ1-6; D is possibly TRBD1 (6 bases). The CDR3 is 14 residues long. Germline loops: CDR1 MNHEY, CDR2 SVGEGT. The V gene lost 4 bases and the J gene lost 9 bases, with 13 bases spanning the gap. The CDR3 protein is CASSSVGQFSPLHF. The CDR3 DNA reads TGTGCCAGCAGTTCAGTGGGACAATTTTCACCCCTCCACTTT.

The chain employs TRBV6-1 and TRBJ1-6; 7 bases agree with TRBD1. CDR3 size: 18 residues. Unmatched junction bases numbered 10, after V lost 0 bases and J lost 5 bases. Germline V gene lookup returns CDR1 MNHNS and CDR2 SASEGT. The CDR3 DNA reads TGTGCCAGCAGTGAAGCCCAGGGGGGTGGGGACCATAATTCACCCCTCCACTTT. Its protein is CASSEAQGGGDHNSPLHF.

The V and J genes are TRBV6-2 or TRBV6-3 and TRBJ2-1; 10 bases fit TRBD2. Unmatched junction bases numbered 3, after V lost 6 bases and J lost 10 bases. The CDR3 sequence is 12 residues long. The germline gives CDR1 MNHEY, CDR2 SVGEGT. The CDR3 nucleotides read TGTGCCAGCAGCCGGACTAGCGGAGAGCAGTTCTTC. Protein product: CASSRTSGEQFF.

The V and J genes are TRBV30 and TRBJ2-6; the D gene is possibly TRBD2 (6 bases). CDR1 is GTSNPN and CDR2 is SVGIG in the germline V gene (reference sequence). Trimming removed 7 bases from V and 2 bases from J, with 12 bases in between. This CDR3 region has 14 residues. CDR3 nucleotide sequence: TGTGCCTTGGCGGGAATCACTGGGGCCAACGTCCTGACTTTC. This gives the protein CALAGITGANVLTF. Using reference TRBV30 and TRBJ2-6 for the parts outside the CDR3, the full variable domain is SQTIHQWPATLVQPVGSPLSLECTVEGTSNPNLYWYRQAAGRGLQLLFYSVGIGQISSEVPQNLSASRPQDRQFILSSKKLLLSDSGFYLCALAGITGANVLTFGAGSRLTVL.

The V and J genes are TRBV7-2 and TRBJ1-4; TRBD1 aligns across 9 bases. V was pared by 2 bases and J by 6 bases, with 1 base of the junction left unmatched. This CDR3 has 14 amino acids. Germline V gene sequence: CDR1 SGHTA, CDR2 FQGNSA. The CDR3 is CASSLWTGDEKLFF. CDR3 nucleotides: TGTGCCAGCAGCTTATGGACAGGGGATGAAAAACTGTTTTTT.

The V and J genes are TRBV27 and TRBJ1-4; D is unclear. Germline CDR1 is MNHEY and CDR2 is SMNVEV (reference sequence). V shed 3 bases and J shed 5 bases, with 7 bases lying between them. The CDR3 totals 13 residues. The CDR3 DNA reads TGTGCCAGCAGTTTTAGAGGGAATGAAAAACTGTTTTTT. This sequence encodes CASSFRGNEKLFF. Combining the CDR3 with reference TRBV27 and TRBJ1-4 gives the whole variable domain EAQVTQNPRYLITVTGKKLTVTCSQNMNHEYMSWYRQDPGLGLRQIYYSMNVEVTDKGDVPEGYKVSRKEKRNFPLILESPSPNQTSLYFCASSFRGNEKLFFGSGTQLSVL.